Below, 32 T cell receptor beta chains from the same sample are listed, as sequenced in a study of blood T cell repertoires in COVID-19 (dated by TCRdb to between 2020 and 2021). Library construction relied on the immunoSEQ multiplex PCR assay. TCRdb retrieved this table from immuneACCESS and kept in-frame rearrangements only. Not all clones are present; in checked studies, unresolved V genes account for under half, and no reason is known for the remainder. The sample yields about 440,000 clones; less than 95% were counted once. Of the sample, more than 0.55% is held by the ten largest clones. The sequenced material came from PBMCs or T cells enriched from blood (not recorded which). The receptors stem from a man younger than 30 who had recovered from COVID-19.

This chain connects TRBV6-5 to TRBJ2-5; 10 bases align to TRBD1. The CDR3 has 15 residues. Germline values: CDR1 MNHEY, CDR2 SVGAGI. J was trimmed by 4 bases and V by 0 bases; bases with no gene match: 2. The CDR3 coding sequence is TGTGCCAGCAGTTACTCGACAGGGGGCGCAGAGACCCAGTACTTC. Residues: CASSYSTGGAETQYF.

This clone was counted a few times. The rearrangement uses TRBV28 and TRBJ2-1, with D tentatively TRBD2 (6 bases). The V end was cut by 4 bases, the J end by 3 bases, with 13 bases between. This CDR3 is built from 15 residues. In germline, CDR1 is MDHEN, CDR2 SYDVKM. The CDR3 DNA sequence: TGTGCCAGCAGTTCTCTAGCGTTGAACTACAATGAGCAGTTCTTC. It translates to CASSSLALNYNEQFF.

The gene calls are TRBV6-1 and TRBJ1-1; no firm D call. Per germline, CDR1 MNHNS and CDR2 SASEGT. The germline V and J ends were trimmed by 2 bases and 10 bases, with 17 bases remaining between them. The CDR3 loop spans 14 amino acids. The CDR3 coding sequence is TGTGCCAGCAGTGAACAGCGGGCGTTCGACGGAGCTTTCTTT. The encoded protein is CASSEQRAFDGAFF.

The chain links TRBV6-5 to TRBJ1-4, with 10 bases aligning to TRBD1. The CDR3 length is 15 residues. With 6 bases clipped from V and 8 bases from J, the junction kept 9 bases outside the gene matches. Looked up from germline, CDR1 is MNHEY and CDR2 is SVGAGI. In nucleotides, the CDR3 is TGTGCCAGCAGGGATAGACAGGGGGCGTGGGAAAAACTGTTTTTT. It codes for CASRDRQGAWEKLFF.

This chain links TRBV4-1 with TRBJ1-5; 8 positions match TRBD1. There are 15 residues in the CDR3. V gave up 2 bases and J gave up 6 bases; unmatched junction bases: 6. Germline V gene data show CDR1 as MGHRA and CDR2 as YSYEKL. CDR3: CASSQPDRDVQPQHF. The CDR3, as DNA: TGCGCCAGCAGCCAACCGGACAGGGACGTTCAGCCCCAGCATTTT.

J is TRBJ2-3 and V is TRBV5-1; 11 nucleotides line up with TRBD2. The CDR3 is 15 residues long. Germline values: CDR1 SGHRS, CDR2 YFSETQ. V lost 6 bases, J lost 5 bases, and 8 bases stayed unmatched. CDR3 nucleotides: TGCGCCAGCACCCTAGCGGGAGGTCTTGTAGATACGCAGTATTTT. This gives the protein CASTLAGGLVDTQYF. The variable domain in full, completed from reference TRBV5-1 and TRBJ2-3, reads KAGVTQTPRYLIKTRGQQVTLSCSPISGHRSVSWYQQTPGQGLQFLFEYFSETQRNKGNFPGRFSGRQFSNSRSEMNVSTLELGDSALYLCASTLAGGLVDTQYFGPGTRLTVL.

The chain links TRBV11-2 to TRBJ1-4; 9 bases agree with TRBD1. V shed 3 bases and J 8 bases; nucleotides not matched to a gene: 4. Germline CDR1 and CDR2: SGHAT and FQNNGV. The CDR3 has 14 amino acids. The CDR3 region is CASSFGQGREKLFF. CDR3 DNA sequence: TGTGCCAGCAGCTTTGGACAGGGGCGAGAAAAACTGTTTTTT. The full variable domain, completed using reference TRBV11-2 and TRBJ1-4, is EAGVAQSPRYKIIEKRQSVAFWCNPISGHATLYWYQQILGQGPKLLIQFQNNGVVDDSQLPKDRFSAERLKGVDSTLKIQPAKLEDSAVYLCASSFGQGREKLFFGSGTQLSVL.

This chain links TRBV3-1 (or the pseudogene TRBV3-2) with TRBJ1-2; D perhaps matches TRBD1 (6 bases). Germline V gene data show CDR1 as LGHDT and CDR2 as YNNKEL (reference sequence). The CDR3 loop spans 16 amino acids. V lost 0 bases to trimming and J lost 4 bases, with 15 bases between them. CDR3 loop: CASSQDHRGQIYGYTF. The CDR3 DNA is TGTGCCAGCAGCCAAGATCACAGAGGACAGATCTATGGCTACACCTTC.

V usage is TRBV10-3 and J usage is TRBJ1-1, with TRBD1 identical over 7 bases. Germline CDR1 reads ENHRY; CDR2 reads SYGVKD. J gave up 1 base and V 6 bases, and 2 bases lay outside the gene matches. This CDR3 has 13 amino acids. The chain's CDR3 is CAISRGENTEAFF. CDR3 DNA: TGTGCCATCAGCAGGGGGGAGAACACTGAAGCTTTCTTT.

The J gene is TRBJ1-1, the V gene TRBV2, with unresolved D. Germline CDR1 reads SNHLY; CDR2 reads FYNNEI. V lost 4 bases, J lost 4 bases, and 16 bases lay in between. The CDR3 is 15 residues long. The CDR3, as DNA: TGTGCCAGCAGTGTAGGTAACTGGGCGGGCACTGAAGCTTTCTTT. Translation: CASSVGNWAGTEAFF.

This sequence joins TRBV5-4 and TRBJ1-3; D is unclear. The CDR3 is 15 residues long. The germline V and J ends were trimmed by 5 bases and 7 bases, with 19 bases remaining between them. Per the germline V gene, CDR1 is SGHNT and CDR2 is YYREEE (reference sequence). CDR3: CASSSTISPGNTIYF. As DNA, the CDR3 is TGTGCCAGCAGTTCGACGATTTCCCCGGGGAACACCATATATTTT.

The chain carries TRBV27 and TRBJ2-5; D may be TRBD2 (6 bases). There are 15 residues in the CDR3. V lost 7 bases and J 1 base, leaving 16 bases between the germline ends. Per germline, CDR1 MNHEY and CDR2 SMNVEV (reference sequence). The CDR3 DNA reads TGTGCCAGCACCACGGGGGTTGGGCTCCAAGAGACCCAGTACTTC. This translates into CASTTGVGLQETQYF.

The chain is built from TRBV15 and TRBJ1-1; the D is unclear. In germline, CDR1 is LNHNV, CDR2 YYDKDF (reference sequence). This CDR3 has 19 amino acids. The V end was cut by 1 base, the J end by 0 bases, with 21 bases between. The DNA of the CDR3 is TGTGCCACCAGCAGAGTCAGAACAGTGTTCGCGCCCATGAACACTGAAGCTTTCTTT. This gives the protein CATSRVRTVFAPMNTEAFF.

This chain links TRBV14 with TRBJ2-2; 8 positions agree with TRBD1. V lost 3 bases to trimming and J lost 3 bases; unmatched junction nucleotides: 6. The CDR3 totals 16 residues. Per germline, CDR1 SGHDN and CDR2 FVKESK. CDR3 region: CASSQGRGPYTGELFF. Written as DNA, the CDR3 is TGTGCCAGCAGCCAGGGCAGGGGGCCGTACACCGGGGAGCTGTTTTTT.

The genes are TRBV19 and TRBJ2-1; D is perhaps TRBD1 (5 bases). The CDR3 contains 12 residues. V was trimmed by 5 bases and J by 9 bases, leaving 11 bases between them. Germline V lookup: CDR1 LNHDA, CDR2 SQIVND (reference sequence). CDR3 in DNA: TGTGCCAGTAGTGGGGCGGCACTTGAGCAGTTCTTC. Its protein is CASSGAALEQFF.

This clone was picked up a small number of times. This rearrangement joins TRBV27 to TRBJ1-2, with 9 bases aligning to TRBD1. Trimming cost V 2 bases and J 6 bases; bases outside gene matches: 16. The CDR3 totals 18 residues. Germline CDR1 MNHEY, CDR2 SMNVEV (reference sequence). The DNA of the CDR3 is TGTGCCAGCAGTTTACGGGCCCCGGGACAGGGAGCTAGGGATGGCTACACCTTC. It encodes CASSLRAPGQGARDGYTF.

V usage is TRBV6-2 or TRBV6-3 and J usage is TRBJ1-2; 7 bases map to TRBD1. The germline gives CDR1 MNHEY, CDR2 SVGEGT. Germline trimming cut 5 bases from V and 3 bases from J; bases unmatched to any gene: 12. The CDR3 is 16 amino acids. DNA of the CDR3: TGTGCCAGCAGTAAATGGACAGGTGGTTTAGACTATGGCTACACCTTC. It yields the protein CASSKWTGGLDYGYTF.

V is TRBV5-1 and J is TRBJ1-1; 8 bases are shared with TRBD1. The germline V gene encodes CDR1 SGHRS and CDR2 YFSETQ. The CDR3 extends over 14 amino acids. V lost 4 bases, J lost 5 bases, and 7 bases stayed unmatched. The CDR3, as DNA: TGCGCCAGCAGCCTACTGACAGGGGCGACTGAAGCTTTCTTT. Protein: CASSLLTGATEAFF.

This clone occurred once. Here the CDR3 reads CASSQVLGSYNEQFF. Here the CDR3 DNA reads TGTGCCAGCAGCCAAGTCCTCGGGAGTTACAATGAGCAGTTCTTC. This chain uses TRBV14 with TRBJ2-1, with TRBD2 as a possible D gene (6 bases). Per the germline V gene, CDR1 is SGHDN and CDR2 is FVKESK. The CDR3 runs to 15 residues. Trimming left V 1 base short and J 4 bases short, with 11 bases between.

The chain links TRBV11-3 to TRBJ2-2; perhaps TRBD1 as D (5 bases). CDR1 is SGHNT and CDR2 is YENEEA in the germline V gene. V gave up 2 bases and J gave up 4 bases, with 11 bases separating them. This CDR3 comprises 15 residues. CDR3 nucleotides: TGTGCCAGCAGCTTAAGGGGTTCGGTCACCGGGGAGCTGTTTTTT. Residues: CASSLRGSVTGELFF.

The chain is built from TRBV6-5 and TRBJ1-6; the D is unclear. The CDR3 length is 14 residues. The germline V and J ends were trimmed by 3 bases and 10 bases, with 13 bases remaining between them. Looked up from germline, CDR1 is MNHEY and CDR2 is SVGAGI. CDR3 nucleotide sequence: TGTGCCAGCAGTTATAGTCAAGTCGGGTCACCCCTCCACTTT. As protein: CASSYSQVGSPLHF.

V is TRBV2 and J is TRBJ2-5; 10 bases line up with TRBD1. The CDR3 loop spans 14 amino acids. The V and J ends lost 5 bases and 9 bases, in that order; junction bases with no gene match: 9. Per germline, CDR1 SNHLY and CDR2 FYNNEI. CDR3 sequence: CASSPGQGLGAQYF. CDR3 nucleotide sequence: TGTGCCAGCAGTCCGGGACAGGGGCTTGGGGCCCAGTACTTC.

This clone was recorded a few times. This chain connects TRBV5-4 to TRBJ1-6; TRBD1 matches 8 bases. There are 16 residues in the CDR3. Germline lookup yields CDR1 SGHNT and CDR2 YYREEE (reference sequence). The ends lost 2 bases at V and 10 bases at J; junction bases unmatched: 11. The CDR3 DNA follows: TGTGCCAGCAGCTTAGGATCGGCCGGGACAGGATCACCCCTCCACTTT. Residues: CASSLGSAGTGSPLHF.

The chain uses TRBV6-1 and TRBJ2-2; TRBD2 might be the D (6 bases). Trimming took off 1 base at V and 4 bases at J, with 13 bases between the two ends. Germline CDR1 is MNHNS and CDR2 is SASEGT. This CDR3 comprises 16 residues. This chain's CDR3 is CASSEGRGKTTGELFF. The CDR3 nucleotides read TGTGCCAGCAGTGAAGGGCGGGGAAAAACCACCGGGGAGCTGTTTTTT.

This chain uses TRBV9 with TRBJ2-4, with 8 bases that match TRBD2. CDR3 length equals 14 residues. The germline gives CDR1 SGDLS, CDR2 YYNGEE. The V gene end was trimmed by 3 bases and the J gene end by 8 bases; junction bases not matched to a gene: 7. The CDR3 region is CASSGGGIQDIQYF. In DNA form, the CDR3 reads TGTGCCAGCAGCGGCGGGGGGATCCAAGACATTCAGTACTTC.

As for this clone: Other nucleotide sequences in the sample specify the same CDR3. V usage is TRBV9 and J usage is TRBJ1-4, with 9 bases aligning to TRBD1. The CDR3 covers 15 residues. Trimming cost V 4 bases and J 8 bases; bases outside gene matches: 9. Per germline, CDR1 SGDLS and CDR2 YYNGEE. In DNA form, the CDR3 reads TGTGCCAGCAGCCCTGGGGACAGGGTTGAGGAAAAACTGTTTTTT. It yields the protein CASSPGDRVEEKLFF.

This clone was found a few times. The chain has TRBV11-2 and TRBJ2-2; D unresolved. The V end lost 5 bases, the J end lost 6 bases, and 7 bases lay between the germline ends. This CDR3 has 12 residues. Germline V gene lookup returns CDR1 SGHAT and CDR2 FQNNGV. The CDR3 DNA follows: TGTGCCAGCAGCCACCCGGCCGGGGAGCTGTTTTTT. As protein: CASSHPAGELFF.

The chain joins TRBV5-4 to TRBJ1-1; TRBD1 matches 8 bases. This CDR3 comprises 15 residues. The junction had 16 bases not matched to a gene; V was cut back by 4 bases and J by 11 bases. Germline CDR1 is SGHNT and CDR2 is YYREEE (reference sequence). CDR3 nucleotide sequence: TGTGCCAGCAGCCCCCGGACAGGGACTTTGGGTGAGGCTTTCTTT. Translated, it gives CASSPRTGTLGEAFF.

This clone was recorded once. This chain links TRBV19 with TRBJ2-7; D is perhaps TRBD2 (5 bases). Trimming removed 3 bases at V and 5 bases at J, with 11 bases between. The CDR3 loop spans 13 amino acids. CDR1 is LNHDA and CDR2 is SQIVND in the germline V gene (reference sequence). The CDR3 reads CASSIRRGDEQYF. The CDR3 DNA sequence: TGTGCCAGTAGTATCAGACGGGGTGACGAGCAGTACTTC.

For this clone: A single base separates this from a much larger clone, so it may be a read error. V is TRBV11-3 and J is TRBJ1-1; D remains unclear. With 1 base removed from V and 3 bases from J, the gap between germline ends came to 6 bases. Per germline, CDR1 SGHNT and CDR2 YENEEA. The CDR3 spans 13 residues. The chain's CDR3 is CASSLVQDTEAFF. The CDR3 nucleotides read TGTGCCAGCAGCTTAGTTCAGGACACTGAAGCTTTCTTT. The variable domain in full, completed from reference TRBV11-3 and TRBJ1-1, reads EAGVVQSPRYKIIEKKQPVAFWCNPISGHNTLYWYLQNLGQGPELLIRYENEEAVDDSQLPKDRFSAERLKGVDSTLKIQPAELGDSAVYLCASSLVQDTEAFFGQGTRLTVV.

The chain links TRBV5-5 to TRBJ2-7; the match to TRBD1 covers 7 bases. Trimming at V came to 0 bases and at J to 4 bases, leaving 4 bases not matched to a gene. CDR3 length: 14 residues. Germline V gene sequence: CDR1 SGHKS, CDR2 YYEKEE (reference sequence). In DNA form, the CDR3 reads TGTGCCAGCAGCTTGGGACAGGGAATTTACGAGCAGTACTTC. This gives the protein CASSLGQGIYEQYF.

As DNA, the CDR3 is TGCGCCAGCAGCCCATTAGCGGGAAACCAAGAGACCCAGTACTTC. This codes for CASSPLAGNQETQYF. V gene TRBV5-1 combines with J gene TRBJ2-5; 8 bases are shared with TRBD2. Per germline, CDR1 SGHRS and CDR2 YFSETQ. J lost 0 bases, V lost 4 bases, and 5 bases had no gene match. The CDR3 spans 15 residues.